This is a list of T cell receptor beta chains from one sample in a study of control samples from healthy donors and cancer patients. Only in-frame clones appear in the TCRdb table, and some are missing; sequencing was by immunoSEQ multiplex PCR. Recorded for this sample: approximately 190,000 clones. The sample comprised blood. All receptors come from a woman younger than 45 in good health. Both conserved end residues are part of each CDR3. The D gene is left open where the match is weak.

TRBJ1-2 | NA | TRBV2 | CASSVEGGGYGYTF | TGTGCCAGCAGTGTTGAGGGGGGTGGCTATGGCTACACCTTC
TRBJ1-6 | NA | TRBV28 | CASKEQGEVIPRSPLHF | TGTGCCAGCAAAGAACAGGGAGAGGTCATCCCCCGTTCACCCCTCCACTTT
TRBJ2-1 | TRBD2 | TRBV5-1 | CASRPAGGSYNEQFF | TGCGCCAGCAGGCCAGCGGGGGGCTCCTACAATGAGCAGTTCTTC
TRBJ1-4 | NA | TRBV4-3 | CASSLYGYKGDEKLFF | TGCGCCAGCAGCCTCTACGGTTACAAAGGGGATGAAAAACTGTTTTTT
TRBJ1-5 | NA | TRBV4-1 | CASSQDGGGRNQPQHF | TGCGCCAGCAGCCAAGATGGGGGGGGTCGAAATCAGCCCCAGCATTTT
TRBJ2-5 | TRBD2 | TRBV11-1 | CASSLKAPGGQETQYF | TGTGCCAGCAGCTTAAAAGCCCCGGGGGGCCAAGAGACCCAGTACTTC
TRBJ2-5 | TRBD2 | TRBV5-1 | CASSPSKGLAGGETQYF | TGCGCCAGCAGCCCCTCAAAAGGACTAGCGGGGGGGGAGACCCAGTACTTC
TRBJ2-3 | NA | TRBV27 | CASSSNPGYTQYF | TGTGCCAGCAGTTCCAACCCAGGTTATACGCAGTATTTT
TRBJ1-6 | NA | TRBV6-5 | CASMRVVNSPLHF | TGTGCCAGCATGAGGGTGGTAAATTCACCCCTCCACTTT
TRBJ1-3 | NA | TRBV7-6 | CASSSPLLTGNTIYF | TGTGCCAGCAGCTCTCCCCTACTCACTGGAAACACCATATATTTT
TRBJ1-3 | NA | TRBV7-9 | CASGLKNRAGNTIYF | TGTGCCAGCGGACTTAAGAACAGGGCTGGAAACACCATATATTTT
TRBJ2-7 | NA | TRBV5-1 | CASTIPGGGYEQYF | TGCGCCAGCACCATTCCCGGGGGAGGCTACGAGCAGTACTTC
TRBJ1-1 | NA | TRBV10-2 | CASSENAGPVEAFF | TGCGCCAGCAGTGAGAACGCAGGGCCGGTTGAAGCTTTCTTT
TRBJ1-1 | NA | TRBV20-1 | CSASQPIAATEAFF | TGCAGTGCTAGTCAGCCTATAGCAGCCACTGAAGCTTTCTTT
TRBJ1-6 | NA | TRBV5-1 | CASSHGDLGYNSPLHF | TGCGCCAGCAGCCATGGGGACCTGGGCTATAATTCACCCCTCCACTTT
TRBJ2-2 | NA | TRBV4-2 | CASSPLQGTGELFF | TGTGCCAGCAGCCCCCTCCAGGGCACCGGGGAGCTGTTTTTT
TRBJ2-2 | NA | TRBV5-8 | CASSLYRVKRDGELFF | TGTGCCAGCAGCTTGTACAGGGTTAAAAGGGACGGGGAGCTGTTTTTT
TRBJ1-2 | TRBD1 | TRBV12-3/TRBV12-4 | CASSSGQFYGYTF | TGTGCCAGCAGTTCGGGACAGTTCTATGGCTACACCTTC
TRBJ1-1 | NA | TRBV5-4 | CASSSKEGGTEAFF | TGTGCCAGCAGCAGCAAAGAGGGGGGCACTGAAGCTTTCTTT
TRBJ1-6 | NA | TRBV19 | CASSILVGDSPLHF | TGTGCCAGTAGTATACTGGTTGGGGATTCACCCCTCCACTTT
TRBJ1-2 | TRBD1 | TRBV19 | CARGKHRGMSYGYTF | TGTGCCAGGGGGAAGCACAGGGGGATGAGCTATGGCTACACCTTC
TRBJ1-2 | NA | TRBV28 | CASILNRQDGYTF | TGTGCCAGCATCCTAAATCGACAGGACGGCTACACCTTC
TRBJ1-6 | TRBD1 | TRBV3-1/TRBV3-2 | CASSPREGAFWGPLHF | TGTGCCAGCAGCCCTAGGGAGGGGGCCTTTTGGGGACCCCTCCACTTT
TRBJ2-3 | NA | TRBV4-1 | CASSRESERGTDTQYF | TGCGCCAGCAGCCGAGAGAGCGAGAGGGGCACAGATACGCAGTATTTT
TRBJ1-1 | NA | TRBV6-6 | CASSYGVRTEAFF | TGTGCCAGCAGTTACGGGGTAAGGACTGAAGCTTTCTTT
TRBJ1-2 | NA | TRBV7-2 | CASSLAPTGTYGYTF | TGTGCCAGCAGCTTAGCGCCAACAGGGACCTATGGCTACACCTTC
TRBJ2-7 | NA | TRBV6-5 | CASNRGNYEQYF | TGTGCCAGCAACCGGGGGAACTACGAGCAGTACTTC